Listed here are 3 T cell receptor beta chains from one sample, sequenced in a study of CD8+CD57+ T cells in acquired aplastic anemia. Genomic DNA was employed as the template in profiling TCR beta VDJ and CDR3. TCRdb analysed the reads with MiXCR anew, one entry per CDR3 protein. This sample has fewer than 250,000 distinct CDR3 sequences; around half occur once, and the top ten carry about 16%. The sequencing input was sorted CD4+, CD8+, or CD8+CD57+ T cells (not recorded which) from PBMCs. The source of these receptors is a human donor in good health, serving as a control.

Concerning this clonotype itself: At one of its ends the junction is not consistent with the germline gene, which may arise from a read error. J is TRBJ2-6 and V is TRBV28; TRBD1 agrees at 7 bases. The CDR3 is made up of 13 amino acids. Germline values: CDR1 MDHEN, CDR2 SYDVKM. CDR3 loop: CASRPDRADVLTF. CDR3 DNA sequence: TGTGCCAGCAGACCTGACAGGGCCGACGTCCTGACTTTC.

This clonotype was seen repeatedly, ten times or more. The chain combines TRBV5-1 with TRBJ1-5; perhaps TRBD1 as D (5 bases). In germline, CDR1 is SGHRS, CDR2 YFSETQ. CDR3 length: 14 amino acids. V was pared by 3 bases and J by 3 bases, with 10 bases between. The chain's CDR3 is CASSSGADNQPQHF. The DNA for the CDR3 is TGCGCCAGCAGCTCCGGGGCAGACAATCAGCCCCAGCATTTT.

Details on this clonotype: Because it lacks the conserved phenylalanine or tryptophan at the end, this CDR3 is likely a read error. It is unclear where the CDR3 begins or ends on the DNA, so no DNA is shown, and the CDR3 is as TCRdb lists it. J is TRBJ2-3 and V is TRBV30. The length of the CDR3 is 12 amino acids, counting both ends. Germline CDR1 reads GTSNPN; CDR2 reads SVGIG (reference sequence). CDR3 loop: CDWSSDVCSSDL.